In this sample, the clone carrying this T cell receptor beta chain turned up a few times. The record originates from a study of T cell responses to AZD1222 COVID-19 vaccine. Profiled with immunoSEQ multiplex PCR; TCRdb holds only in-frame clones, not every one. Of some 150,000 clones in the sample, less than 90% are singletons; the top ten hold about 1.5%. This clonotype was obtained from an adult in good health. The sample in question was peripheral blood, obtained on day 0 of AZD1222 vaccination.

Here the CDR3 reads CASSPRTGSLRTDTQYF. The CDR3 DNA reads TGTGCCAGCAGCCCTCGGACAGGGAGCCTCAGGACAGATACGCAGTATTTT. The rearrangement links TRBV14 to TRBJ2-3, with TRBD1 matching 8 bases. CDR1 is SGHDN and CDR2 is FVKESK in the germline V gene. With 4 bases clipped from V and 3 bases from J, the junction kept 12 bases outside the gene matches. The CDR3 spans 17 residues.